A selection of T cell receptor beta chains follows, all from one sample in a study of blood T cell repertoires in COVID-19. Repertoires were generated with immunoSEQ multiplex PCR, while TCRdb's copy carries only in-frame clones and drops some. The sample holds 280,000 or so clones, about 89% seen once. Material: peripheral blood. The receptor source for this set is a woman aged 55 to 70 with acute or convalescent COVID-19. The CDR3 runs from the conserved cysteine through the conserved F or W. The D gene is left open where the match is weak. For some rows the clone size is stated as once, few or many, or as a class when expanded; others skip it.

j_gene	abundance	v_gene	d_gene	CDR3nt	CDR3aa
TRBJ1-4	few	TRBV5-4	NA	TGTGCCAGCAGCTTGGAGGAGGGGAGGGGTTATGAAAAACTGTTTTTT	CASSLEEGRGYEKLFF
TRBJ1-4	NA	TRBV2	TRBD1	TGTGCCAGCAGTCGGGGACAGGGAAATGAAAAACTGTTTTTT	CASSRGQGNEKLFF
TRBJ2-5	NA	TRBV21-1	NA	TGTGCCAGCAGTGCCTGTGGGCAGGGCCAAGAGACCCAGTACTTC	CASSACGQGQETQYF
TRBJ1-2	once	TRBV19	TRBD1	TGTGCCAGTCGGACGCGGGACAGGGGGCCTGGCTACACCTTC	CASRTRDRGPGYTF
TRBJ1-2	NA	TRBV27	TRBD1	TGTGCCAGCAGCACCTTAGGGGGCGGCGGGGTTGGTGGCTACACCTTC	CASSTLGGGGVGGYTF
TRBJ1-1	NA	TRBV12-3/TRBV12-4	TRBD1	TGTGCCAGCAAGGTGACAGGGGGAACTGAAGCTTTCTTT	CASKVTGGTEAFF
TRBJ2-2	NA	TRBV19	TRBD2	TGTGCCAGTAGCGTCTCGGGGGGCACCGGGGAGCTGTTTTTT	CASSVSGGTGELFF
TRBJ2-3	NA	TRBV7-9	NA	TGTGCCAGCAGCTTAGAGCTTGTCGACACAGATACGCAGTATTTT	CASSLELVDTDTQYF
TRBJ1-6	NA	TRBV5-1	TRBD1	TGCGCCAGTCGGGACAGGGGTAATTCACCCCTCCACTTT	CASRDRGNSPLHF
TRBJ2-7	NA	TRBV2	NA	TGTGCCAGCTATGGAGGGGTCTACGAGCAGTACTTC	CASYGGVYEQYF
TRBJ2-1	NA	TRBV6-2/TRBV6-3	TRBD2	TGTGCCAGCAGCCTCAGGAGACTAGCGGGTGATGAGCAGTTCTTC	CASSLRRLAGDEQFF
TRBJ1-4	NA	TRBV6-2/TRBV6-3	NA	TGTGCCAGCAGTTACTTACCGGGACTGGCTAATGAAAAACTGTTTTTT	CASSYLPGLANEKLFF
TRBJ1-1	NA	TRBV9	NA	TGTGCCAGCAGCGTAGCCCCGTCGGGAGGGAACACTGAAGCTTTCTTT	CASSVAPSGGNTEAFF
TRBJ2-3	NA	TRBV4-3	NA	TGCGCCAGCAGCCAAGGAACCCTAGCAGATACGCAGTATTTT	CASSQGTLADTQYF
TRBJ2-5	NA	TRBV19	TRBD2	TGTGCCAGTAGTATAACCCTAGCGGGGGGGCTGGAGACCCAGTACTTC	CASSITLAGGLETQYF
TRBJ2-7	NA	TRBV25-1	TRBD2	TGTGCCAGCAGTGTGAGCGGGAGCATGTACGAGCAGTACTTC	CASSVSGSMYEQYF
TRBJ2-2	NA	TRBV7-3	TRBD2	TGTGCCAGCAGCCCTCTAGCGGGGGCTCCCGGGACCGGGGAGCTGTTTTTT	CASSPLAGAPGTGELFF
TRBJ2-2	NA	TRBV5-6	TRBD1	TGTGCCAGCAGCTTGGTAGGCAGGGGGCCTAACACCGGGGAGCTGTTTTTT	CASSLVGRGPNTGELFF
TRBJ1-2	NA	TRBV4-2	NA	TGTGCCAGCAGCCAAGATGGGGGGGGCGTCGGCTATGGCTACACCTTC	CASSQDGGGVGYGYTF
TRBJ2-1	NA	TRBV9	NA	TGTGCCAGCAGCGTAAACCTCGCGGTGGGGGGAGAACGCAATGAGCAGTTCTTC	CASSVNLAVGGERNEQFF
TRBJ2-7	few	TRBV4-3	TRBD2	TGCGCCAGCAGCCAAGTTAGCGGGCCGGGCGAGCAGTACTTC	CASSQVSGPGEQYF
TRBJ2-3	NA	TRBV5-6	NA	TGTGCCAGCAGGGCCCAGTCAGCGTTCGTTAGCACAGATACGCAGTATTTT	CASRAQSAFVSTDTQYF
TRBJ2-7	NA	TRBV19	TRBD1	TGTGCCAGTAGGGGACAGGGTTCCTACGAGCAGTACTTC	CASRGQGSYEQYF
TRBJ1-3	NA	TRBV27	NA	TGTGCCAGCAGTTCACCCGGGGCTGGAAACACCATATATTTT	CASSSPGAGNTIYF
TRBJ1-1	NA	TRBV6-6	TRBD1	TGTGCCAGCATTCAGGGGGAAACTGAAGCTTTCTTT	CASIQGETEAFF
TRBJ2-1	NA	TRBV7-3	NA	TGTGCCAGCAGCTTAAACCCGGGGGAGCAGTTCTTC	CASSLNPGEQFF
TRBJ1-2	NA	TRBV5-4	NA	TGTGCCAGCAGCTTGGACGGGGCGCTCCGGGGGGATGGCTACACCTTC	CASSLDGALRGDGYTF
TRBJ2-7	NA	TRBV28	NA	TGTGCCAGCAGGCGGACACTGTCGTTTCGGTCCTACGAGCAGTACTTC	CASRRTLSFRSYEQYF
TRBJ1-4	NA	TRBV21-1	NA	TGTGCCAGCAGCCGAACAGGGGTCAAGGAAAAACTGTTTTTT	CASSRTGVKEKLFF
TRBJ1-1	NA	TRBV2	TRBD1	TGTGCCAGCTCGGGACAGGGGGGTCGGAACACTGAAGCTTTCTTT	CASSGQGGRNTEAFF
TRBJ2-5	NA	TRBV15	NA	TGTGCCACCAGCCTAAACCCGGACTACGTGGGGGAGACCCAGTACTTC	CATSLNPDYVGETQYF
TRBJ1-1	NA	TRBV7-3	NA	TGTGCCAGCAGCCAGACGGGAGGGGAGAACACTGAAGCTTTCTTT	CASSQTGGENTEAFF
TRBJ2-3	NA	TRBV6-4	TRBD1	TGTGCCAGCAGTGACCGACCGGGACAGTCCTTGACGGAGGATACGCAGTATTTT	CASSDRPGQSLTEDTQYF
TRBJ2-3	NA	TRBV4-2	TRBD2	TGTGCCAGCAGCCTACTAGCGGTTAGCACAGATACGCAGTATTTT	CASSLLAVSTDTQYF
TRBJ2-2	NA	TRBV5-1	TRBD1	TGCGCCAGCAGCACACAGGGGCAGCTCACCGGGGAGCTGTTTTTT	CASSTQGQLTGELFF
TRBJ1-1	NA	TRBV24-1	NA	TGTGCCACCAGCGCACCCAGGGGACAAGTAGCTTTCTTT	CATSAPRGQVAFF
TRBJ1-1	NA	TRBV9	NA	TGTGCCAGCAGCGTAGGGAACAGGCTGAACACTGAAGCTTTCTTT	CASSVGNRLNTEAFF
TRBJ2-1	NA	TRBV5-1	NA	TGCGCCAGCAGCTACAGGGTTGGAGAATACAATGAGCAGTTCTTC	CASSYRVGEYNEQFF
TRBJ2-3	NA	TRBV5-4	NA	TGTGCCAGCAGCTTGGCCAGCGGACGGTTGCACACAGATACGCAGTATTTT	CASSLASGRLHTDTQYF
TRBJ2-1	NA	TRBV6-5	NA	TGTGCCACCCCGGGAACCCTACAGAATGAGCAGTTCTTC	CATPGTLQNEQFF
TRBJ2-1	NA	TRBV19	NA	TGTGCCAGTAGGCCCATATCGGGAGCCTACAATGAGCAGTTCTTC	CASRPISGAYNEQFF
TRBJ1-1	NA	TRBV5-8	TRBD1	TGTGCCAGCAGCTCGACAGGGGGTGGAACTGAAGCTTTCTTT	CASSSTGGGTEAFF
TRBJ1-2	NA	TRBV7-6	TRBD1	TGTGCCAGCAGCCCCGATCTTGACAGGGACTATGGCTACACCTTC	CASSPDLDRDYGYTF
TRBJ2-1	NA	TRBV24-1	NA	TGTGCCACCACGGGGGCTAGCGGACACAATGAGCAGTTCTTC	CATTGASGHNEQFF
TRBJ2-7	NA	TRBV25-1	TRBD2	TGTGCCAGCAAACCCAGGGGACTAGCGGGTGACTACGAGCAGTACTTC	CASKPRGLAGDYEQYF
TRBJ1-5	once	TRBV10-3	NA	TGTGCCATCCAACAGACAGGCGGACAGCCCCAGCATTTT	CAIQQTGGQPQHF
TRBJ1-5	NA	TRBV21-1	NA	TGTGCCAGCAGCAAAACCCGGGGACAGTTGCATGGCAATCAGCCCCAGCATTTT	CASSKTRGQLHGNQPQHF
TRBJ1-2	NA	TRBV7-2	NA	TGTGCCAGCAGCTTAGTAGAGAGAGATAACTATGGCTACACCTTC	CASSLVERDNYGYTF
TRBJ1-5	NA	TRBV28	TRBD1	TGTGCCAGCAGTTTGCGGCAGGGGGGTCAGCCCCAGCATTTT	CASSLRQGGQPQHF
TRBJ2-7	few	TRBV28	TRBD2	TGTGCCAGCAGTAGCCTAGCGGGAGGAGTTGGCTCCTACTACGAGCAGTACTTC	CASSSLAGGVGSYYEQYF
TRBJ1-2	NA	TRBV29-1	NA	TGCAGCGTTGAACGTACAGCCCCTAACTATGGCTACACCTTC	CSVERTAPNYGYTF
TRBJ2-7	once	TRBV7-8	NA	TGTGCCAGCAGCCCGAAGAGGGCCGTTTCATCCTACGAGCAGTACTTC	CASSPKRAVSSYEQYF
TRBJ1-5	NA	TRBV5-8	NA	TGTGCCAGCAGCCCCAGGCACCAGCCCCAGCATTTT	CASSPRHQPQHF
TRBJ1-2	NA	TRBV9	NA	TGTGCCAGCAGCACCTCGACAGTGAACTATGGCTACACCTTC	CASSTSTVNYGYTF
TRBJ1-1	NA	TRBV19	NA	TGTGCCAGTAGTGTCAGGGGGAACACTGAAGCTTTCTTT	CASSVRGNTEAFF